This entry concerns a single TCR beta chain. The sample comes from a study of cytomegalovirus exposure and HLA in healthy donors. This CDR3 spans 13 amino acids. Germline V gene data show CDR1 as SGHRS and CDR2 as YFSETQ. V lost 6 bases and J 0 bases, leaving 9 bases between the germline ends. TCRdb keeps only in-frame clones here, not all; method: immunoSEQ multiplex PCR. The sample yields roughly 180,000 clones, 86% seen once. What was sequenced was PBMCs. This chain joins TRBV5-1 and TRBJ1-1; D uncertain. This sequence originates from a man aged 25-45 years in good health and CMV-seropositive. CDR3 amino acids: CASMEMMNTEAFF. CDR3 DNA sequence: TGCGCCAGCATGGAGATGATGAACACTGAAGCTTTCTTT.